A selection of T cell receptor beta chains follows, all from one sample in a study of blood T cell repertoires in COVID-19. Here immunoSEQ multiplex PCR was the method, and the copy in TCRdb shows in-frame clones only, minus some. Here the sample spans about 130,000 clones, 75% to 85% being singletons. The sample comprised peripheral blood. These receptor sequences come from a woman aged 70 to 79 with COVID-19, enrolled during active disease. Both conserved end residues are part of each CDR3. The D gene is left open where the match is weak. Clone size is given for some rows only: seen once, a few or many times, or a class if the clone is expanded.

CASSPFGLAGGSEQYF,TGTGCCAGCTCACCTTTCGGACTAGCGGGGGGAAGCGAGCAGTACTTC,TRBJ2-7,TRBV18,TRBD2,NA
CASSTRGQGNTEAFF,TGTGCCAGCAGTACCAGGGGACAGGGGAACACTGAAGCTTTCTTT,TRBJ1-1,TRBV28,TRBD1,few
CASSRGGGSSGNTIYF,TGTGCCAGCAGCCGCGGCGGGGGGAGCTCTGGAAACACCATATATTTT,TRBJ1-3,TRBV13,NA,NA
CASRMTGAGNTIYF,TGCGCCAGCAGGATGACAGGGGCTGGAAACACCATATATTTT,TRBJ1-3,TRBV4-1,TRBD1,NA
CSASERQGDTIYF,TGCAGTGCTAGTGAGCGACAGGGAGACACCATATATTTT,TRBJ1-3,TRBV20-1,TRBD1,NA
CASSFNTGSYNEQFF,TGTGCCAGCAGCTTTAATACAGGCTCCTACAATGAGCAGTTCTTC,TRBJ2-1,TRBV5-5,NA,NA
CASSASGVGTDTQYF,TGTGCCAGCAGCGCGAGCGGGGTAGGCACAGATACGCAGTATTTT,TRBJ2-3,TRBV9,TRBD2,NA
CASRGPSGGPSGANVLTF,TGTGCCAGCAGAGGCCCTTCAGGGGGGCCCTCTGGGGCCAACGTCCTGACTTTC,TRBJ2-6,TRBV2,NA,NA
CASSSDSYSNQPQHF,TGTGCCAGCAGCTCGGACAGTTACAGCAATCAGCCCCAGCATTTT,TRBJ1-5,TRBV7-2,NA,few
CASSLGAGRANEQFF,TGTGCCAGCAGCTTAGGGGCTGGGAGGGCCAATGAGCAGTTCTTC,TRBJ2-1,TRBV7-7,TRBD2,NA
CASSQQVQAPLHF,TGCGCCAGCAGCCAACAGGTCCAAGCACCCCTCCACTTT,TRBJ1-6,TRBV4-3,NA,few
CATRPGTGRGKLFF,TGTGCCACCAGACCTGGGACAGGGAGAGGAAAACTGTTTTTT,TRBJ1-4,TRBV15,TRBD1,NA
CASSQDRGGQTLNYGYTF,TGTGCCAGCAGCCAAGACCGAGGGGGACAAACTCTTAACTATGGCTACACCTTC,TRBJ1-2,TRBV5-5,NA,NA
CASSLGPTGNTIYF,TGTGCCAGCAGCTTAGGGCCCACAGGAAACACCATATATTTT,TRBJ1-3,TRBV7-2,NA,NA
CASSLGSQREQYF,TGTGCCAGCAGCTTAGGTTCCCAGAGGGAGCAGTACTTC,TRBJ2-7,TRBV7-2,NA,NA
CASSLTGGRNTEAFF,TGTGCCAGCAGCTTAACAGGGGGCAGGAACACTGAAGCTTTCTTT,TRBJ1-1,TRBV7-8,TRBD1,few